Below, 17 T cell receptor beta chains from the same sample are listed, as sequenced in a study of immune evolution from preneoplasia to lung adenocarcinoma. The protocol was immunoSEQ multiplex PCR, while the TCRdb copy is restricted to in-frame clones and leaves out a portion. Here the sample spans approximately 4,000 clones, roughly 80% being singletons. Sequencing used FFPE adjacent normal lung tissue. The receptors come from a person aged 65-85 years with lung adenocarcinoma.

CDR3 DNA sequence: TGCGCCAGCAGTGAGTCGGTGATTAGGTGGCCCCGCCACGAGCAGTACTTC. Protein: CASSESVIRWPRHEQYF. The rearrangement uses TRBV10-2 and TRBJ2-7; D gene unclear. CDR1 is WSHSY and CDR2 is SAAADI in the germline V gene. The CDR3 runs to 17 residues. Trimming stripped 0 bases from V and 5 bases from J, with 20 bases between.

The chain carries TRBV15 and TRBJ2-2; the D gene is possibly TRBD2 (5 bases). Trimming left V 5 bases short and J 5 bases short, with 18 bases between. The CDR3 extends over 16 amino acids. Germline V gene lookup returns CDR1 LNHNV and CDR2 YYDKDF (reference sequence). CDR3 residues: CATSGLGARATGELFF. The DNA of the CDR3 is TGTGCCACCAGCGGATTGGGAGCGAGAGCGACCGGGGAGCTGTTTTTT.

The chain employs TRBV4-1 and TRBJ2-7, with 10 bases aligning to TRBD2. The J segment lost 3 bases and the V segment lost 0 bases, leaving 8 bases of the junction unmatched. The length of the CDR3 is 17 residues. CDR1 MGHRA and CDR2 YSYEKL come from the germline V gene. The CDR3 protein is CASSQDRASGGGYEQYF. CDR3 nucleotide sequence: TGCGCCAGCAGCCAAGATAGGGCTAGCGGGGGAGGCTACGAGCAGTACTTC.

The chain couples TRBV6-6 to TRBJ1-1; 9 positions agree with TRBD1. The CDR3 extends over 15 amino acids. Germline V gene lookup returns CDR1 MNHNY and CDR2 SVGAGI (reference sequence). The V segment lost 5 bases and the J segment 2 bases; nucleotides outside the gene matches: 6. Here the CDR3 reads CASSQITGGNTEAFF. As DNA, the CDR3 is TGTGCCAGCAGTCAGATTACAGGGGGCAACACTGAAGCTTTCTTT.

The gene calls are TRBV11-1 and TRBJ1-1; weak D call: TRBD1 (5 bases). Germline values: CDR1 SGHAT, CDR2 FQDESV (reference sequence). This CDR3 spans 14 amino acids. V dropped 7 bases and J dropped 1 base, with 13 bases sitting between them. CDR3 region: CASNIWDANTEAFF. CDR3 nucleotide sequence: TGTGCCAGCAACATCTGGGACGCGAACACTGAAGCTTTCTTT.

V is TRBV28 and J is TRBJ1-2, with a tentative D call TRBD1 (6 bases). Looked up from germline, CDR1 is MDHEN and CDR2 is SYDVKM. The CDR3 has 16 amino acids. Trimming took off 10 bases at V and 1 base at J, with 22 bases between the two ends. The CDR3 sequence is CATSSQGRPFNYGYTF. The DNA for the CDR3 is TGTGCCACCTCCTCTCAGGGGAGGCCGTTTAACTATGGCTACACCTTC.

The chain employs TRBV29-1 and TRBJ1-4; 7 bases agree with TRBD1. The V segment lost 7 bases and the J segment 7 bases; nucleotides outside the gene matches: 9. Germline CDR1 reads SQVTM; CDR2 reads ANQGSEA. The CDR3 is made up of 13 amino acids. CDR3 coding DNA: TGCAGCGGCGGACAGGAGGGACGTGAAAAACTGTTTTTT. Amino acids: CSGGQEGREKLFF.

This clone was seen once. The chain joins TRBV6-5 to TRBJ1-2; a weak D match, TRBD1 (6 bases). Germline V gene lookup returns CDR1 MNHEY and CDR2 SVGAGI. There are 13 residues in the CDR3. Trimming removed 2 bases from V and 3 bases from J, with 7 bases in between. The DNA for the CDR3 is TGTGCCAGCAGTTACGGGGGCGACTATGGCTACACCTTC. It translates to CASSYGGDYGYTF.

The V and J genes are TRBV11-2 and TRBJ2-3; possibly TRBD1 for D (6 bases). Germline CDR1 and CDR2: SGHAT and FQNNGV. The length of the CDR3 is 12 residues. The V gene lost 4 bases and the J gene lost 15 bases, with 17 bases spanning the gap. CDR3 loop: CASSSTGTLEYF. The CDR3 bases are TGTGCCAGCAGCTCCACGGGGACACTGGAATATTTT.

This clone was picked up a small number of times. The chain combines TRBV4-2 with TRBJ2-3; 11 bases agree with TRBD2. Germline-derived CDR1 and CDR2 are LGHNA and YNFKEQ. This CDR3 spans 16 amino acids. With V trimmed by 6 bases and J by 2 bases, 7 bases remained unmatched. CDR3 sequence: CASRASGGSFTDTQYF. In nucleotides, the CDR3 is TGTGCCAGCAGAGCTAGCGGGGGGAGCTTCACAGATACGCAGTATTTT.

This chain uses TRBV5-1 with TRBJ2-5; a possible D gene is TRBD2 (5 bases). CDR3 length: 14 amino acids. Germline lookup yields CDR1 SGHRS and CDR2 YFSETQ. Trimming took 0 bases from V and 2 from J, leaving 8 bases between them. The CDR3 nucleotides are TGCGCCAGCAGCTTGGACGGGGTGCAAGAGACCCAGTACTTC. Amino acid sequence: CASSLDGVQETQYF.

This rearrangement joins TRBV4-2 to TRBJ1-1; 7 nucleotides agree with TRBD1. This CDR3 spans 16 amino acids. Germline V CDR1 and CDR2: LGHNA, YNFKEQ. The trim removed 7 bases at V and 3 bases at J, leaving 14 bases unmatched. This CDR3 is CASNTRNRGGDTEAFF. The DNA for the CDR3 is TGTGCCAGCAACACAAGGAACAGGGGAGGGGACACTGAAGCTTTCTTT.

V is TRBV6-5 and J is TRBJ2-7; 13 nucleotides line up with TRBD2. The length of the CDR3 is 15 residues. The junction had 3 bases not matched to a gene; V was cut back by 5 bases and J by 2 bases. Germline CDR1 reads MNHEY; CDR2 reads SVGAGI. CDR3 in DNA: TGTGCCAGCAGTGGACTAGCGGGGGCTGCCTACGAGCAGTACTTC. This encodes CASSGLAGAAYEQYF.

V gene TRBV19 combines with J gene TRBJ1-5, with D unclear. There are 13 residues in the CDR3. Deletions cut 5 bases from V and 6 bases from J, with 11 bases between. From germline, CDR1 is LNHDA and CDR2 SQIVND (reference sequence). The CDR3 DNA follows: TGTGCCAGTAGTTCCGGGTCAAGTCAGCCCCAGCATTTT. Its translation is CASSSGSSQPQHF. The full variable domain, rest sourced from reference TRBV19 and TRBJ1-5, is DGGITQSPKYLFRKEGQNVTLSCEQNLNHDAMYWYRQDPGQGLRLIYYSQIVNDFQKGDIAEGYSVSREKKESFPLTVTSAQKNPTAFYLCASSSGSSQPQHFGDGTRLSIL.

The chain recombines TRBV6-4 with TRBJ2-6; D is perhaps TRBD1 or TRBD2 (5 bases each). The CDR3 is 15 amino acids. Per the germline V gene, CDR1 is MRHNA and CDR2 is SNTAGT. The V and J ends lost 3 bases and 3 bases respectively, with 9 bases between them. The CDR3 region has the DNA TGTGCCAGCAGTGAAAGAGGGGATGGGGCCAACGTCCTGACTTTC. Its protein product is CASSERGDGANVLTF.

This sequence joins TRBV6-1 and TRBJ1-6; D uncertain. The CDR3 spans 15 residues. The V and J ends lost 6 bases and 6 bases respectively, with 15 bases between them. CDR1 is MNHNS, CDR2 SASEGT, per germline. The CDR3: CASRPPDGFNSPLHF. CDR3 coding DNA: TGTGCCAGCAGGCCACCGGACGGTTTTAATTCACCCCTCCACTTT.

About this clone itself: A junction end diverges from the germline sequence, so it may reflect a read error. In DNA form, the CDR3 reads TGTGCCAACAGCGCCCAGGGGGATCAGCCCCAGCATTTT. This translates into CANSAQGDQPQHF. The chain combines TRBV7-9 with TRBJ1-5, with 7 bases identical to TRBD1. There are 13 residues in the CDR3. Germline CDR1 is SEHNR and CDR2 is FQNEAQ (reference sequence).